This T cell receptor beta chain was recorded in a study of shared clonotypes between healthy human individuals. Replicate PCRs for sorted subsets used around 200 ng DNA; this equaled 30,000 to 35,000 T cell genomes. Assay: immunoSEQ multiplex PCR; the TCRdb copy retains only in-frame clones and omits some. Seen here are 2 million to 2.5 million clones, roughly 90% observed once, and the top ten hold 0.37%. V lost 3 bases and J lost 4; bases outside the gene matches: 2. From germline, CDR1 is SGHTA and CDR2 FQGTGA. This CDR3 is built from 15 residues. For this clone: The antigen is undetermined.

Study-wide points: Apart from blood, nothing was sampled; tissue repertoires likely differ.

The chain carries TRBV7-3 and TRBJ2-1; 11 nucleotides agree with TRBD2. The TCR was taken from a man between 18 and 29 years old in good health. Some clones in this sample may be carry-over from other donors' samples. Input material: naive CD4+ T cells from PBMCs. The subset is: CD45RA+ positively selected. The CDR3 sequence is CASSLTSGVYNEQFF. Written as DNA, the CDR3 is TGTGCCAGCAGCTTGACTAGCGGGGTTTACAATGAGCAGTTCTTC.